This T cell receptor (beta chain) was recovered during a study of T cell responses to AZD1222 COVID-19 vaccine. Repertoires were generated with immunoSEQ multiplex PCR, while TCRdb's copy carries only in-frame clones and drops some. This sample carries approximately 120,000 clones, roughly 91% of them seen once, and the ten largest clones take around a quarter. The CDR3 is 12 residues long. Trimming stripped 6 bases from V and 5 bases from J, with 8 bases between. This clonotype originated in an adult in good health. The sample was peripheral blood, taken on day 0 of AZD1222 vaccination. The chain links TRBV12-3 or TRBV12-4 to TRBJ1-5; D remains unclear. The CDR3 DNA reads TGTGCCAGCAGCTCCGATTATCAGCCCCAGCATTTT. Its protein product is CASSSDYQPQHF.